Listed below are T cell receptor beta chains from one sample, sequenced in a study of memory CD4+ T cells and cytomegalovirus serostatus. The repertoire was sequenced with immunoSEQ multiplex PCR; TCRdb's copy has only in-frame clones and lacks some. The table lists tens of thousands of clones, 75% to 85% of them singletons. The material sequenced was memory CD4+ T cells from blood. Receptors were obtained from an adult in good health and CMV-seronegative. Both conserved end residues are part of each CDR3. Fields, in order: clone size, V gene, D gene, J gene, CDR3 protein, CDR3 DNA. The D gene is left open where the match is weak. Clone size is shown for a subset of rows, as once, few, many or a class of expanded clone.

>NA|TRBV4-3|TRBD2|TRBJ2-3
CASSRGTSGGSGTDTQYF
TGCGCCAGCAGCCGCGGGACTAGCGGGGGCTCCGGCACAGATACGCAGTATTTT
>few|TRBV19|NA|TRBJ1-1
CASTLRAGSPTEAFF
TGTGCCAGTACACTCCGAGCGGGGTCACCCACTGAAGCTTTCTTT
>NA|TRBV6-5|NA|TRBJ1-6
CASSFPNGPLHF
TGTGCCAGCAGTTTTCCCAATGGGCCCCTCCACTTT
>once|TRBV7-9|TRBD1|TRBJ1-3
CASSLPTGVNTIYF
TGTGCCAGCAGCTTACCGACAGGGGTTAACACCATATATTTT
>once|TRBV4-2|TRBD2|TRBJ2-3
CASSQGTSGVLDTQYF
TGTGCCAGCAGCCAAGGGACTAGCGGGGTGTTAGATACGCAGTATTTT
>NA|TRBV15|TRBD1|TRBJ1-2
CATSRGTANYGYTF
TGTGCCACCAGCAGGGGGACAGCCAACTATGGCTACACCTTC
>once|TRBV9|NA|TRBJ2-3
CASSELSRGAPDTQYF
TGTGCCAGCAGCGAGCTGTCGAGGGGGGCACCAGATACGCAGTATTTT
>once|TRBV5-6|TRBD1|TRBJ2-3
CASFRFQGVAADTQYF
TGTGCCAGCTTCCGATTCCAGGGGGTGGCCGCAGATACGCAGTATTTT
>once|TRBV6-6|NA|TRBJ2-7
CASSYGQGGNEQYF
TGTGCCAGCAGTTACGGGCAGGGGGGGAACGAGCAGTACTTC
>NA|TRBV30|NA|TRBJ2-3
CAWSLGGGSGTDTQYF
TGTGCCTGGAGTCTCGGTGGTGGTAGCGGCACAGATACGCAGTATTTT
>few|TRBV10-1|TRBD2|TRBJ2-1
CASSASGGTYNEQFF
TGCGCCAGCAGCGCTAGCGGGGGAACCTACAATGAGCAGTTCTTC
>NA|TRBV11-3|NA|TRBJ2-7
CASSLGQINYEQYF
TGTGCCAGCAGCTTAGGACAGATCAATTACGAGCAGTACTTC
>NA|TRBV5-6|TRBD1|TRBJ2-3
CASSLRFRTGSLDTQYF
TGTGCCAGCAGCTTGAGATTTCGGACAGGGTCGTTAGATACGCAGTATTTT
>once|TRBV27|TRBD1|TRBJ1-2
CASSRQGSDYGYTF
TGTGCCAGCAGTAGACAGGGGTCGGACTATGGCTACACCTTC
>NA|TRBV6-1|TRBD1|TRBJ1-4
CASRPGTANEKLFF
TGTGCCAGCAGACCCGGGACAGCTAATGAAAAACTGTTTTTT
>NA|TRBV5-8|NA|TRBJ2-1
CASSWGRKRNNEQFF
TGTGCCAGCAGCTGGGGACGAAAAAGGAACAATGAGCAGTTCTTC
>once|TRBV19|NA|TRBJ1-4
CASSIRGRNEKLFF
TGTGCCAGTAGCATCAGGGGACGCAATGAAAAACTGTTTTTT
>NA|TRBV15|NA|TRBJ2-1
CATSRDLLYNEQFF
TGTGCCACCAGCAGAGATTTGCTGTACAATGAGCAGTTCTTC
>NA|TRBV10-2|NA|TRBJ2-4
CASSSSLAKNIQYF
TGCGCCAGCAGCAGCTCTCTAGCCAAAAACATTCAGTACTTC
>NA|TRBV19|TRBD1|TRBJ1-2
CASSPKGQGNSNYGYTF
TGTGCCAGTAGTCCCAAAGGACAGGGGAATAGTAACTATGGCTACACCTTC
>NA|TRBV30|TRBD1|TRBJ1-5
CAWSATGGNNQPQHF
TGTGCCTGGAGCGCTACAGGGGGCAACAATCAGCCCCAGCATTTT
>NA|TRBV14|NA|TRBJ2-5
CASSQARATQYF
TGTGCCAGCAGCCAAGCTCGAGCGACCCAGTACTTC
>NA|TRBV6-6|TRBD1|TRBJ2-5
CASSWTGEGTQYF
TGTGCCAGCAGTTGGACAGGGGAGGGGACCCAGTACTTC
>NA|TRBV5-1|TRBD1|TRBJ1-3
CASSFSGGSGNTIYF
TGCGCCAGCAGCTTTTCAGGGGGCTCTGGAAACACCATATATTTT
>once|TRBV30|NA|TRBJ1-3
CAWATGSGNTIYF
TGTGCCTGGGCGACAGGCTCTGGAAACACCATATATTTT
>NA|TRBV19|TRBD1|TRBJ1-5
CASQHRGDQPQHF
TGTGCCAGTCAACACAGGGGCGATCAGCCCCAGCATTTT
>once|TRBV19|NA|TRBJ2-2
CASSILRTGELFF
TGTGCCAGTAGTATATTGCGCACCGGGGAGCTGTTTTTT
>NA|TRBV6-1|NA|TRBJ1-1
CASSEFGTVNTEAFF
TGTGCCAGCAGTGAGTTCGGGACGGTGAACACTGAAGCTTTCTTT
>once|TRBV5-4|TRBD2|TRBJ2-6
CASSLGASGGAGANVLTF
TGTGCCAGCAGCTTGGGTGCTAGCGGGGGGGCTGGGGCCAACGTCCTGACTTTC
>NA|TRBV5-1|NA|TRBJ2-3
CASSFQDSYTDTQYF
TGCGCCAGCAGCTTCCAGGACAGCTACACAGATACGCAGTATTTT
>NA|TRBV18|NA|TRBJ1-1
CASSPLGSGSPAEAFF
TGTGCCAGCTCACCACTCGGTTCCGGTAGCCCAGCTGAAGCTTTCTTT
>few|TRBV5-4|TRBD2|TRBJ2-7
CASSSGSSYEQYF
TGTGCCAGCAGCAGCGGGAGCTCCTACGAGCAGTACTTC
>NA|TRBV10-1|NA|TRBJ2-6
CASSESGANVLTF
TGCGCCAGCAGCGAATCTGGGGCCAACGTCCTGACTTTC
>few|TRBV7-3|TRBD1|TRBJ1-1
CASSLGRGMNTEAFF
TGTGCCAGCAGCTTAGGCAGGGGGATGAACACTGAAGCTTTCTTT
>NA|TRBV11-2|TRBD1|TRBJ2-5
CASSLGWTGEGETQYF
TGTGCCAGCAGCTTAGGTTGGACAGGGGAGGGAGAGACCCAGTACTTC
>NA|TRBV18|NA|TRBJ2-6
CASSPSGSGANVLTF
TGTGCCAGCTCACCTTCAGGGTCTGGGGCCAACGTCCTGACTTTC
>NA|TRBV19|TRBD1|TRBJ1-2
CASRTGAGGNYGYTF
TGTGCCAGCCGGACAGGGGCGGGTGGTAACTATGGCTACACCTTC
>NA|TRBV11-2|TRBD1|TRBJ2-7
CASSGRTGKYEQYF
TGTGCCAGCAGCGGACGGACAGGGAAATACGAGCAGTACTTC
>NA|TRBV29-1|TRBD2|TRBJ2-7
CSAHRGGEQYF
TGCAGCGCCCACCGGGGGGGCGAGCAGTACTTC
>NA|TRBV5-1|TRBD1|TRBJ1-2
CASSWTGGGNYGYTF
TGCGCCAGCAGCTGGACAGGGGGCGGAAACTATGGCTACACCTTC
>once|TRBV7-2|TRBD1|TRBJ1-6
CASSSPPFLTGANSPLHF
TGTGCCAGCAGCTCCCCTCCATTCCTAACAGGGGCTAATTCACCCCTCCACTTT
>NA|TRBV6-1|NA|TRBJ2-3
CASSELTGYNTDTQYF
TGTGCCAGCAGTGAATTAACAGGGTATAACACAGATACGCAGTATTTT
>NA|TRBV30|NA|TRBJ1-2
CAWSFQGNYGYTF
TGTGCCTGGAGTTTCCAGGGGAACTATGGCTACACCTTC
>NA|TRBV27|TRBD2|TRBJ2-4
CASSLGWGGSAKNIQYF
TGTGCCAGCTCACTGGGATGGGGCGGGAGTGCCAAAAACATTCAGTACTTC
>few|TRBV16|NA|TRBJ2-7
CASSQEYEQYF
TGTGCCAGCAGCCAAGAGTACGAGCAGTACTTC
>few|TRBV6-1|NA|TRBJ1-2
CASQIRVGYGYTF
TGTGCCAGCCAAATCAGGGTAGGCTATGGCTACACCTTC